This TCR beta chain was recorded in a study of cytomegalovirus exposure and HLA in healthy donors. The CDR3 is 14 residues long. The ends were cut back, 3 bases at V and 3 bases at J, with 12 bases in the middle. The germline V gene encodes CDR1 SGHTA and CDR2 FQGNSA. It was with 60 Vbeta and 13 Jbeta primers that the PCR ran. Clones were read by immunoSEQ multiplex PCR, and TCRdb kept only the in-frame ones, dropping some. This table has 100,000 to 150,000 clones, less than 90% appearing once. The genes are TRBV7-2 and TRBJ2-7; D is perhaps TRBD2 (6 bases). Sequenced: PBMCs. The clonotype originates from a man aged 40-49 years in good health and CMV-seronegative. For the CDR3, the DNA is TGTGCCAGCAGCTTGAGGGGTAGCGGCTACGAGCAGTACTTC. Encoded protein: CASSLRGSGYEQYF. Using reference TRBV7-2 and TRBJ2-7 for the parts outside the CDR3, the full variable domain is GAGVSQSPSNKVTEKGKDVELRCDPISGHTALYWYRQSLGQGLEFLIYFQGNSAPDKSGLPSDRFSAERTGGSVSTLTIQRTQQEDSAVYLCASSLRGSGYEQYFGPGTRLTVT.